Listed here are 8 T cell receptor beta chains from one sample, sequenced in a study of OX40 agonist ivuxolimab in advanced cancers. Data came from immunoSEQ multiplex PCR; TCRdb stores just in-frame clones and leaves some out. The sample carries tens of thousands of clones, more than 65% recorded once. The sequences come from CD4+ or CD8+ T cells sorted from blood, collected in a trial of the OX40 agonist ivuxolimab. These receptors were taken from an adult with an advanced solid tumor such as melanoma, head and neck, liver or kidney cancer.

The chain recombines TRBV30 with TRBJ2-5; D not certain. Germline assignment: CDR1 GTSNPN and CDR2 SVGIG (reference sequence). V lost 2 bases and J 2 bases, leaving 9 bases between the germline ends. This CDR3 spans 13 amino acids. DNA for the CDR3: TGTGCCTGGAGTAGAGAACAGCAAGAGACCCAGTACTTC. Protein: CAWSREQQETQYF.

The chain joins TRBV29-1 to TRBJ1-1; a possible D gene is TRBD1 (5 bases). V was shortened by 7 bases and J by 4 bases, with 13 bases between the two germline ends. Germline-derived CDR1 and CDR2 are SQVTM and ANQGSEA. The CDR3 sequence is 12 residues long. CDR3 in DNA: TGCAGCGCCAGGGTGGAAGCCACTGAAGCTTTCTTT. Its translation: CSARVEATEAFF.

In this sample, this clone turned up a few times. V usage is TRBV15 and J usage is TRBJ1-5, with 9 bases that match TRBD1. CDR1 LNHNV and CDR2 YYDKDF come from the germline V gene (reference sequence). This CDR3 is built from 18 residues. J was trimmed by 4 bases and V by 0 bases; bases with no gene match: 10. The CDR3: CATSRDLADRGRNQPQHF. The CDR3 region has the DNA TGTGCCACCAGCAGAGATCTTGCGGACAGGGGAAGAAATCAGCCCCAGCATTTT.

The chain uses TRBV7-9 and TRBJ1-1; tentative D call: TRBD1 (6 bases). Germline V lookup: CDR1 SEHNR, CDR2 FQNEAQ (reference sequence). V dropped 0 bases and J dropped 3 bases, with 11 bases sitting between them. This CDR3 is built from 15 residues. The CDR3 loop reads CASSLARGADTEAFF. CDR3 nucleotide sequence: TGTGCCAGCAGCTTAGCTCGGGGGGCGGACACTGAAGCTTTCTTT.

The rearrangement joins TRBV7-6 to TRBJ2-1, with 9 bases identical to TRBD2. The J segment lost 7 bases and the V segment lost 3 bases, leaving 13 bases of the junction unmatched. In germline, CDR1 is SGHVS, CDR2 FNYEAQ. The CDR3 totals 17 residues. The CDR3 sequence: CASSLQPNSGGFNEQFF. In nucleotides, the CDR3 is TGTGCCAGCAGCTTGCAACCGAATAGCGGGGGCTTTAATGAGCAGTTCTTC.

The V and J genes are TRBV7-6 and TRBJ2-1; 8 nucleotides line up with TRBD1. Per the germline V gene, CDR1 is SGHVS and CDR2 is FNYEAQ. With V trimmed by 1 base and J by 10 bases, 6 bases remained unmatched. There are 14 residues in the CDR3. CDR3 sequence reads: CASSLDDRGLEQFF. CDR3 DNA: TGTGCCAGCAGCTTAGATGACAGGGGATTAGAGCAGTTCTTC. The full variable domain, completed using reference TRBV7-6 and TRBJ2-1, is GAGVSQSPRYKVTKRGQDVALRCDPISGHVSLYWYRQALGQGPEFLTYFNYEAQQDKSGLPNDRFSAERPEGSISTLTIQRTEQRDSAMYRCASSLDDRGLEQFFGPGTRLTVL.

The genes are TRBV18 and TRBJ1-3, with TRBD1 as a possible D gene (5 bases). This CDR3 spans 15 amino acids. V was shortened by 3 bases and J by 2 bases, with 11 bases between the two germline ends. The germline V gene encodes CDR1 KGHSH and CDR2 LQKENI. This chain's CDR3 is CASSPGDVTGNTIYF. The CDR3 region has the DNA TGTGCCAGCTCACCTGGGGACGTGACTGGAAACACCATATATTTT.

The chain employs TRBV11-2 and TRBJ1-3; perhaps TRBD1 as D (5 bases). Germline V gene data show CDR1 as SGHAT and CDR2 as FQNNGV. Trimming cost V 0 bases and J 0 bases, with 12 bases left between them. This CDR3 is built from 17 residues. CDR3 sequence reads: CASSLERAGHSGNTIYF. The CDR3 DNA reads TGTGCCAGCAGCTTAGAACGGGCCGGACACTCTGGAAACACCATATATTTT.